The 31 T cell receptor beta chains in this list originate from one sample, sequenced in a study of OX40 agonist ivuxolimab in advanced cancers. The library was made by the immunoSEQ multiplex PCR assay. TCRdb limited this immuneACCESS table to in-frame rearrangements with V and J called. A share of clones is missing; checked studies link under half to unresolved V genes, and the rest is unexplained. The sample data list roughly 95,000 clones, and 85% to 90% of these were observed just once. Clones ranked in the top ten supply approximately 2% of the sample. The sample consisted of CD4+ or CD8+ T cells sorted from blood, taken in a trial of the OX40 agonist ivuxolimab. The receptor set was obtained from an adult with an advanced solid tumor such as melanoma, head and neck, liver or kidney cancer.

This chain's CDR3 is CASSQDRTVGQPQHF. CDR3 sequence (DNA): TGCGCCAGCAGCCAAGATCGGACAGTGGGCCAGCCCCAGCATTTT. The chain combines TRBV4-1 with TRBJ1-5, with D possibly being TRBD1 (6 bases). Germline V gene lookup returns CDR1 MGHRA and CDR2 YSYEKL. The CDR3 runs to 15 residues. V lost 0 bases to trimming and J lost 7 bases, with 13 bases between them.

The CDR3 reads CASSSRDRVSPLHF. Here the CDR3 DNA reads TGTGCCAGCAGCTCCCGGGACAGGGTATCACCCCTCCACTTT. This chain uses TRBV5-4 with TRBJ1-6; 9 bases line up with TRBD1. V lost 3 bases to trimming and J lost 10 bases; unmatched junction nucleotides: 5. Looked up from germline, CDR1 is SGHNT and CDR2 is YYREEE (reference sequence). This CDR3 is built from 14 residues.

V usage is TRBV5-1 and J usage is TRBJ2-2; no definite D call. Trimming took off 4 bases at V and 4 bases at J, with 8 bases between the two ends. The germline V gene encodes CDR1 SGHRS and CDR2 YFSETQ. The CDR3 has 13 residues. In DNA form, the CDR3 reads TGCGCCAGCAGCCTAAGAGTCACCGGGGAGCTGTTTTTT. Protein: CASSLRVTGELFF. Looking up the rest from reference TRBV5-1 and TRBJ2-2 gives the full variable domain: KAGVTQTPRYLIKTRGQQVTLSCSPISGHRSVSWYQQTPGQGLQFLFEYFSETQRNKGNFPGRFSGRQFSNSRSEMNVSTLELGDSALYLCASSLRVTGELFFGEGSRLTVL.

V is TRBV30 and J is TRBJ1-5; D may be TRBD1 (5 bases). This CDR3 has 15 amino acids. The V end lost 0 bases, the J end lost 3 bases, and 12 bases lay between the germline ends. Germline V gives CDR1 GTSNPN, CDR2 SVGIG (reference sequence). The CDR3 here is CAWSVGSGLNQPQHF. As DNA, the CDR3 is TGTGCCTGGAGTGTAGGGTCAGGGCTCAATCAGCCCCAGCATTTT. The full variable domain, completed using reference TRBV30 and TRBJ1-5, is SQTIHQWPATLVQPVGSPLSLECTVEGTSNPNLYWYRQAAGRGLQLLFYSVGIGQISSEVPQNLSASRPQDRQFILSSKKLLLSDSGFYLCAWSVGSGLNQPQHFGDGTRLSIL.

This clone came up a few times. The V gene is TRBV28, the J gene TRBJ1-2; no firm D call. The V and J ends lost 6 bases and 8 bases respectively, with 19 bases between them. This CDR3 is built from 14 residues. Germline V gene data show CDR1 as MDHEN and CDR2 as SYDVKM. DNA for the CDR3: TGTGCCAGCAGGCTGGAGGGCCGATGGGAGGGCTACACCTTC. Amino acid sequence: CASRLEGRWEGYTF.

The gene calls are TRBV10-1 and TRBJ1-5, with D hard to call. From germline, CDR1 is WNHNN and CDR2 SYGVQD (reference sequence). Deletions cut 2 bases from V and 4 bases from J, with 0 bases between. The CDR3 totals 11 residues. CDR3 amino acids: CASSENQPQHF. The DNA of the CDR3 is TGCGCCAGCAGTGAGAATCAGCCCCAGCATTTT.

This sequence joins TRBV19 and TRBJ1-1; D is possibly TRBD1 (5 bases). Trimming removed 3 bases at V and 10 bases at J, with 15 bases between. This CDR3 comprises 13 residues. The germline V gene encodes CDR1 LNHDA and CDR2 SQIVND (reference sequence). The CDR3 spells CASSIRDKRGAFF. The CDR3 bases are TGTGCCAGTAGTATTCGAGACAAAAGGGGAGCTTTCTTT.

This clone appeared a few times. This chain joins TRBV28 and TRBJ1-2, with 8 nucleotides matching TRBD1. The length of the CDR3 is 14 residues. Trimming cost V 4 bases and J 4 bases; bases outside gene matches: 5. The germline V gene encodes CDR1 MDHEN and CDR2 SYDVKM. The CDR3 DNA follows: TGTGCCAGCAGTTCAGGGGGCTCGGTCTATGGCTACACCTTC. It codes for CASSSGGSVYGYTF.

The chain uses TRBV19 and TRBJ2-1, with D possibly called TRBD1 or TRBD2 (5 bases each). Germline lookup yields CDR1 LNHDA and CDR2 SQIVND (reference sequence). V was cut by 4 bases and J by 1 base, with 17 bases left in between. The CDR3 loop spans 17 amino acids. The CDR3 nucleotides read TGTGCCAGTAGTAACCTCATGCGGGCAGGGTCCTACAATGAGCAGTTCTTC. It is translated as CASSNLMRAGSYNEQFF.

This sequence joins TRBV30 and TRBJ1-3, with a possible D match to TRBD1 (6 bases). CDR1 and CDR2 from the germline V gene are GTSNPN and SVGIG (reference sequence). The CDR3 has 16 residues. Between the trimmed V and J ends, which lost 0 bases and 4 bases, there was a span of 16 bases. CDR3 sequence: CAWSVRAGVPGNTIYF. The CDR3 DNA reads as TGTGCCTGGAGTGTAAGGGCAGGGGTACCCGGAAACACCATATATTTT. The full variable domain, completed using reference TRBV30 and TRBJ1-3, is SQTIHQWPATLVQPVGSPLSLECTVEGTSNPNLYWYRQAAGRGLQLLFYSVGIGQISSEVPQNLSASRPQDRQFILSSKKLLLSDSGFYLCAWSVRAGVPGNTIYFGEGSWLTVV.

V usage is TRBV18 and J usage is TRBJ2-2; 10 positions agree with TRBD2. J was trimmed by 1 base and V by 2 bases; bases with no gene match: 4. The CDR3 extends over 17 amino acids. Germline assignment: CDR1 KGHSH and CDR2 LQKENI. CDR3 region: CASSPVGLAVNTGELFF. CDR3 nucleotide sequence: TGTGCCAGCTCACCAGTTGGACTAGCGGTGAACACCGGGGAGCTGTTTTTT. Variable domain in full (rest from reference TRBV18 and TRBJ2-2): NAGVMQNPRHLVRRRGQEARLRCSPMKGHSHVYWYRQLPEEGLKFMVYLQKENIIDESGMPKERFSAEFPKEGPSILRIQQVVRGDSAAYFCASSPVGLAVNTGELFFGEGSRLTVL.

This clone appeared a few times. Written as DNA, the CDR3 is TGTGCCAGCAGCGCCCAGACAGGGGGCGCTCATGGCTACACCTTC. This translates into CASSAQTGGAHGYTF. The chain links TRBV7-9 to TRBJ1-2, with 10 positions matching TRBD1. The CDR3 contains 15 residues. The V gene end was trimmed by 5 bases and the J gene end by 6 bases; junction bases not matched to a gene: 9. The germline CDR1 and CDR2 sequences are SEHNR and FQNEAQ (reference sequence).

The rearrangement uses TRBV19 and TRBJ2-2; TRBD2 might be the D (5 bases). The CDR3 sequence is 14 residues long. The ends were cut back, 7 bases at V and 0 bases at J, with 9 bases in the middle. Germline-derived CDR1 and CDR2 are LNHDA and SQIVND (reference sequence). CDR3 in amino acids: CASNGVANTGELFF. The CDR3 DNA is TGTGCCAGTAACGGGGTTGCGAACACCGGGGAGCTGTTTTTT.

The chain combines TRBV10-1 with TRBJ2-7; a weak D match, TRBD1 (6 bases). The CDR3 sequence is 13 residues long. Germline V CDR1 and CDR2: WNHNN, SYGVQD (reference sequence). V lost 2 bases to trimming and J lost 6 bases, with 11 bases between them. The CDR3 region is CASSETRTAEQYF. The DNA for the CDR3 is TGCGCCAGCAGTGAGACCCGGACAGCCGAGCAGTACTTC.

Only a few counts were recorded for this clone. The chain employs TRBV2 and TRBJ2-7, with 8 bases identical to TRBD1. The J segment lost 4 bases and the V segment lost 5 bases, leaving 4 bases of the junction unmatched. Per germline, CDR1 SNHLY and CDR2 FYNNEI. The CDR3 contains 13 residues. Here the CDR3 DNA reads TGTGCCAGCAGTTACCAGGGGGCATACGAGCAGTACTTC. Its protein is CASSYQGAYEQYF.

This clone was seen more than once but under ten times. This chain uses TRBV27 with TRBJ2-5; 9 nucleotides line up with TRBD2. Germline V gene lookup returns CDR1 MNHEY and CDR2 SMNVEV (reference sequence). Trimming removed 6 bases from V and 3 bases from J; junction bases left unmatched: 5. This CDR3 region has 14 residues. CDR3 residues: CASSISGRKETQYF. As DNA, the CDR3 is TGTGCCAGCAGCATTAGCGGGAGAAAAGAGACCCAGTACTTC.

The rearrangement uses TRBV11-2 and TRBJ2-2; D remains unclear. Trimming removed 0 bases from V and 1 base from J, with 6 bases in between. Per germline, CDR1 SGHAT and CDR2 FQNNGV. The CDR3 extends over 15 amino acids. DNA of the CDR3: TGTGCCAGCAGCTTAGAACTATGGAACACCGGGGAGCTGTTTTTT. It specifies CASSLELWNTGELFF.

The chain employs TRBV7-9 and TRBJ2-7; the match to TRBD1 covers 10 bases. V gave up 2 bases and J gave up 7 bases; unmatched junction bases: 17. Germline V gene lookup returns CDR1 SEHNR and CDR2 FQNEAQ (reference sequence). This CDR3 has 18 residues. The CDR3 DNA reads TGTGCCAGCAGCTTATATTTTGGACAGGGGGTGGCCCGGGGTGAGCAGTACTTC. This encodes CASSLYFGQGVARGEQYF. The entire variable domain, with the rest obtained from reference TRBV7-9 and TRBJ2-7, is as follows: DTGVSQNPRHKITKRGQNVTFRCDPISEHNRLYWYRQTLGQGPEFLTYFQNEAQLEKSRLLSDRFSAERPKGSFSTLEIQRTEQGDSAMYLCASSLYFGQGVARGEQYFGPGTRLTVT.

The CDR3 sequence: CASSVTQGAGELFF. The CDR3 nucleotides are TGTGCCAGCAGCGTTACACAGGGTGCCGGGGAGCTGTTTTTT. The V call is TRBV9, the J call TRBJ2-2; D is perhaps TRBD1 (6 bases). Germline CDR1 is SGDLS and CDR2 is YYNGEE. The CDR3 is made up of 14 amino acids. Trimming left V 2 bases short and J 6 bases short, with 11 bases between.

The chain couples TRBV5-1 to TRBJ2-2, with D hard to call. This CDR3 region has 16 residues. Germline assignment: CDR1 SGHRS and CDR2 YFSETQ. The V and J ends lost 0 bases and 1 base respectively, with 10 bases between them. The CDR3 reads CASSLAGGGNTGELFF. The CDR3 DNA reads TGCGCCAGCAGCTTGGCCGGCGGCGGGAACACCGGGGAGCTGTTTTTT.

The rearrangement links TRBV2 to TRBJ2-3; the D gene could be TRBD1 or TRBD2 (7 bases each). The V gene's germline CDR1 is SNHLY and CDR2 FYNNEI. The CDR3 is 15 amino acids. With 2 bases removed from V and 5 bases from J, the gap between germline ends came to 14 bases. The CDR3 coding sequence is TGTGCCAGCAGTGAAAACAGGGGCGGGGGAGATACGCAGTATTTT. Its protein product is CASSENRGGGDTQYF.

V and J are TRBV10-2 and TRBJ1-5; a weak D match, TRBD1 (5 bases). V lost 3 bases and J 5 bases, leaving 8 bases between the germline ends. CDR1 WSHSY and CDR2 SAAADI come from the germline V gene. The CDR3 contains 13 residues. CDR3 nucleotides: TGCGCCAGCAGTGAACAGGTTCATCAGCCCCAGCATTTT. Amino acids: CASSEQVHQPQHF.

The gene calls are TRBV11-2 and TRBJ2-6; 9 nucleotides align to TRBD1. This CDR3 comprises 18 residues. From germline, CDR1 is SGHAT and CDR2 FQNNGV. V gave up 0 bases and J gave up 0 bases; unmatched junction bases: 3. The CDR3 protein is CASSLEGQGFSGANVLTF. The CDR3 DNA sequence: TGTGCCAGCAGCTTAGAAGGACAGGGGTTCTCTGGGGCCAACGTCCTGACTTTC.

This sequence joins TRBV11-2 and TRBJ1-2; the D gene is possibly TRBD1 (6 bases). CDR1 is SGHAT, CDR2 FQNNGV, per germline. The CDR3 consists of 13 residues. Between the trimmed V and J ends, which lost 5 bases and 4 bases, there was a span of 11 bases. CDR3 coding DNA: TGTGCCAGCAGCGACAGGCCACTCTATGGCTACACCTTC. Translation: CASSDRPLYGYTF.

J is TRBJ2-5 and V is TRBV7-9, with D perhaps TRBD2 (5 bases). The CDR3 length is 17 residues. The V end was cut by 6 bases, the J end by 1 base, with 21 bases between. Germline V gives CDR1 SEHNR, CDR2 FQNEAQ (reference sequence). The CDR3, as DNA: TGTGCCAGCAGGCCGGCCGGGCGGGCGGCTCCCCAAGAGACCCAGTACTTC. Amino acids: CASRPAGRAAPQETQYF. The full variable domain, its missing parts supplied by reference TRBV7-9 and TRBJ2-5, is DTGVSQNPRHKITKRGQNVTFRCDPISEHNRLYWYRQTLGQGPEFLTYFQNEAQLEKSRLLSDRFSAERPKGSFSTLEIQRTEQGDSAMYLCASRPAGRAAPQETQYFGPGTRLLVL.

This rearrangement joins TRBV21-1 to TRBJ2-7; the tabulated D call, TRBD2, remains unverified against the DNA. TRBV21-1 is classified as a pseudogene. The length of the CDR3 is 15 residues. This CDR3 is CASSKCGTNIYEQYF. CDR3 coding DNA: TGTGCCAGCAGCAAATGCGGGACGAATATATACGAGCAGTACTTC.

The chain is built from TRBV11-2 and TRBJ1-1; D gene ambiguous. Trimming took 6 bases from V and 0 from J, leaving 8 bases between them. From germline, CDR1 is SGHAT and CDR2 FQNNGV. This CDR3 contains 13 residues. CDR3 in DNA: TGTGCCAGCAGAAGAGGGTTGAACACTGAAGCTTTCTTT. It encodes CASRRGLNTEAFF. Full variable domain (remainder filled in from reference TRBV11-2 and TRBJ1-1): EAGVAQSPRYKIIEKRQSVAFWCNPISGHATLYWYQQILGQGPKLLIQFQNNGVVDDSQLPKDRFSAERLKGVDSTLKIQPAKLEDSAVYLCASRRGLNTEAFFGQGTRLTVV.

The J gene is TRBJ1-3, the V gene TRBV7-9; 7 nucleotides line up with TRBD1. Germline-derived CDR1 and CDR2 are SEHNR and FQNEAQ (reference sequence). V shed 3 bases and J 4 bases; nucleotides not matched to a gene: 9. CDR3 length: 16 residues. The CDR3 reads CASSFLPRGSGNTIYF. The CDR3, as DNA: TGTGCCAGCAGCTTCCTCCCCAGGGGGTCCGGAAACACCATATATTTT.

The chain employs TRBV30 and TRBJ2-7, with 8 bases fitting TRBD1. CDR1 and CDR2 (germline): GTSNPN, SVGIG (reference sequence). CDR3 length: 14 residues. Trimming removed 2 bases from V and 2 bases from J; junction bases left unmatched: 5. The CDR3 is CAWSRGTGTYEQYF. CDR3 sequence (DNA): TGTGCCTGGAGTAGGGGGACAGGAACCTACGAGCAGTACTTC.

The CDR3 loop reads CASSLRLAGGHSYNEQFF. The CDR3 region has the DNA TGTGCCAGCAGCTTGAGACTAGCGGGAGGGCATTCCTACAATGAGCAGTTCTTC. This chain links TRBV5-7 with TRBJ2-1; 14 positions agree with TRBD2. TRBV5-7 counts as an open reading frame of uncertain function. The ends lost 1 base at V and 1 base at J; junction bases unmatched: 4. This CDR3 has 18 amino acids.

V and J are TRBV10-3 and TRBJ1-4, with a weak D call TRBD1 (5 bases). The CDR3 spans 15 residues. From germline, CDR1 is ENHRY and CDR2 SYGVKD. Trimming removed 3 bases from V and 8 bases from J, with 16 bases in between. The CDR3 DNA sequence: TGTGCCATCAGTGATGGTGGGGGGAAGGAGGAAAAACTGTTTTTT. It translates to CAISDGGGKEEKLFF.